These 32 T cell receptor beta chains were sequenced from one sample in a study of blood T cell repertoires in COVID-19. Assay used: immunoSEQ multiplex PCR; TCRdb lists only in-frame clones, some missing. The table lists 290,000 or so clones, about nine tenths of them singletons, with around 1.1% in the top ten. The sequenced sample consisted of PBMCs or T cells enriched from blood (not recorded which). These receptors all come from a young woman who had recovered from COVID-19.

The V call is TRBV4-3, the J call TRBJ2-7, with D possibly TRBD2 on 6 matching bases. The CDR3 is 16 residues long. The germline CDR1 and CDR2 sequences are LGHNA and YSLEER. V was cut by 3 bases and J by 0 bases, with 15 bases left in between. The CDR3 spells CASSHSGLESSYEQYF. CDR3 coding DNA: TGCGCCAGCAGCCATTCGGGACTTGAAAGCTCCTACGAGCAGTACTTC.

The chain combines TRBV19 with TRBJ1-3, with 11 nucleotides matching TRBD1. CDR1 and CDR2 from the germline V gene are LNHDA and SQIVND (reference sequence). V gave up 7 bases and J gave up 2 bases; unmatched junction bases: 10. The CDR3 is 17 residues long. CDR3 DNA: TGTGCCAGTACTCGGACAGGGGGCGATAGGACTGGAAACACCATATATTTT. Translation: CASTRTGGDRTGNTIYF.

The CDR3 DNA reads TGTGCCTTGGGACTCGGAGAGGCAGATACGCAGTATTTT. This gives the protein CALGLGEADTQYF. V and J are TRBV10-3 and TRBJ2-3; a possible D gene is TRBD2 (6 bases). CDR3 length: 13 residues. Germline V gives CDR1 ENHRY, CDR2 SYGVKD. Trimming removed 11 bases from V and 4 bases from J, with 16 bases in between.

V gene TRBV10-3 combines with J gene TRBJ1-2; 7 nucleotides align to TRBD1. CDR3 length: 13 residues. Germline V CDR1 and CDR2: ENHRY, SYGVKD. V was clipped by 0 bases and J by 11 bases; unmatched bases: 6. The CDR3 region has the DNA TGTGCCATCAGTGAGTCGTGGGACAGCCTATACACCTTC. Translated, it gives CAISESWDSLYTF.

CDR3 sequence: CASSREGYEQYF. The CDR3 DNA is TGTGCCAGCTCACGGGAGGGCTACGAGCAGTACTTC. The rearrangement uses TRBV18 and TRBJ2-7; 7 bases agree with TRBD2. V lost 4 bases to trimming and J lost 3 bases; unmatched junction nucleotides: 0. CDR3 length equals 12 residues. Germline V gene sequence: CDR1 KGHSH, CDR2 LQKENI.

V and J are TRBV6-6 and TRBJ1-6; 9 bases fit TRBD1. This CDR3 comprises 13 residues. V lost 7 bases and J lost 7; bases outside the gene matches: 2. The germline V gene has CDR1 MNHNY and CDR2 SVGAGI (reference sequence). The CDR3 DNA reads TGTGCCAGCATAGGGACAGGGAATTCACCCCTCCACTTT. It specifies CASIGTGNSPLHF.

In DNA, the CDR3 is TGCGCCAGCAGCTTGGGTCAGGGGGCTTTTGGCTACACCTTC. Amino acids: CASSLGQGAFGYTF. The chain carries TRBV5-1 and TRBJ1-2, with 8 positions matching TRBD1. The V gene's germline CDR1 is SGHRS and CDR2 YFSETQ. V lost 0 bases to trimming and J lost 7 bases; unmatched junction nucleotides: 5. The CDR3 is 14 amino acids.

The CDR3 sequence: CASVQGGETQYF. CDR3 DNA: TGCGCCAGCGTCCAGGGGGGAGAGACCCAGTACTTC. This chain joins TRBV10-2 and TRBJ2-5; D perhaps matches TRBD1 (7 bases). Germline V gives CDR1 WSHSY, CDR2 SAAADI. V dropped 8 bases and J dropped 4 bases, with 11 bases sitting between them. The CDR3 sequence is 12 residues long.

The J gene is TRBJ2-3, the V gene TRBV2; a weak D match, TRBD1 (6 bases). CDR3 length equals 14 residues. Trimming pared 4 bases from V and 2 bases from J, leaving 10 bases between. Germline loops: CDR1 SNHLY, CDR2 FYNNEI. CDR3 sequence: CASSVGTNTDTQYF. The CDR3 nucleotides are TGTGCCAGCAGTGTCGGGACAAACACAGATACGCAGTATTTT.

The DNA of the CDR3 is TGTGCCAGCAGTTCCGGGACAGGGCCCTACGAGCAGTACTTC. Its protein is CASSSGTGPYEQYF. This chain links TRBV6-5 with TRBJ2-7; 9 bases fit TRBD1. From germline, CDR1 is MNHEY and CDR2 SVGAGI. The CDR3 has 14 residues. The J segment lost 2 bases and the V segment lost 4 bases, leaving 3 bases of the junction unmatched.

V usage is TRBV28 and J usage is TRBJ2-6; the match to TRBD1 covers 9 bases. V trimming: 6 bases; J trimming: 4 bases; junction bases outside the gene matches: 7. Germline V gene lookup returns CDR1 MDHEN and CDR2 SYDVKM. The CDR3 loop spans 16 amino acids. CDR3 DNA: TGTGCCAGCAGCTCACAGGGGGCGGAGGGGGCCAACGTCCTGACTTTC. Protein sequence: CASSSQGAEGANVLTF.

This clone was seen a single time. This chain joins TRBV10-3 and TRBJ2-1, with 14 nucleotides matching TRBD2. The CDR3 is 13 amino acids. CDR1 ENHRY and CDR2 SYGVKD come from the germline V gene. Germline trimming cut 10 bases from V and 10 bases from J; bases unmatched to any gene: 6. Here the CDR3 DNA reads TGTGCCAACACGACTAGCGGGAGGGGGGAGCAGTTCTTC. Translation gives CANTTSGRGEQFF.

This clone was seen a single time. This chain connects TRBV2 to TRBJ1-4; TRBD1 aligns across 8 bases. Germline V gene data show CDR1 as SNHLY and CDR2 as FYNNEI. This CDR3 comprises 16 residues. V shed 3 bases and J 7 bases; nucleotides not matched to a gene: 10. The CDR3 spells CASSDDRRDRGEKLFF. The CDR3 DNA reads TGTGCCAGCAGTGACGATAGAAGAGACAGGGGTGAAAAACTGTTTTTT. The full variable domain, completed using reference TRBV2 and TRBJ1-4, is EPEVTQTPSHQVTQMGQEVILRCVPISNHLYFYWYRQILGQKVEFLVSFYNNEISEKSEIFDDQFSVERPDGSNFTLKIRSTKLEDSAMYFCASSDDRRDRGEKLFFGSGTQLSVL.

In DNA, the CDR3 is TGTGCCAGCAGTTTACTGACAGGGCGAGGGGAAAAACTGTTTTTT. This codes for CASSLLTGRGEKLFF. The chain uses TRBV28 and TRBJ1-4; 7 bases agree with TRBD1. Germline V CDR1 and CDR2: MDHEN, SYDVKM. The V gene end was trimmed by 2 bases and the J gene end by 8 bases; junction bases not matched to a gene: 8. The CDR3 contains 15 residues.

Notes on this clone: The identical CDR3 is also encoded by other nucleotide sequences in the sample. This rearrangement joins TRBV18 to TRBJ2-1; tentatively, D is TRBD1 (6 bases). The V gene's germline CDR1 is KGHSH and CDR2 LQKENI. This CDR3 is 14 amino acids long. V lost 3 bases to trimming and J lost 1 base, with 7 bases between them. CDR3 protein: CASSPRGSYNEQFF. CDR3 nucleotides: TGTGCCAGCTCACCCAGGGGATCCTACAATGAGCAGTTCTTC.

The chain uses TRBV3-1 (or the pseudogene TRBV3-2) and TRBJ1-1, with D tentatively TRBD1 (5 bases). This CDR3 spans 14 amino acids. Trimming pared 1 base from V and 8 bases from J, leaving 14 bases between. The germline V gene has CDR1 LGHDT and CDR2 YNNKEL (reference sequence). DNA for the CDR3: TGTGCCAGCAGCCAAGGTATAGCAGGGTCAGAAGCTTTCTTT. Translated: CASSQGIAGSEAFF.

The rearrangement links TRBV7-2 to TRBJ1-5, with unresolved D. This CDR3 is built from 13 residues. Germline CDR1 SGHTA, CDR2 FQGNSA. V was clipped by 5 bases and J by 0 bases, with 5 bases between them. The CDR3 region is CASSLNSNQPQHF. In nucleotides, the CDR3 is TGTGCCAGCAGCCTTAATAGCAATCAGCCCCAGCATTTT.

The rearrangement joins TRBV6-1 to TRBJ2-1; TRBD1 might be the D (5 bases). This CDR3 is 14 amino acids long. Trimming removed 8 bases from V and 2 bases from J, with 13 bases in between. Germline CDR1 MNHNS, CDR2 SASEGT. The CDR3 coding sequence is TGTGCCAGCGCCCTACAGGCGGCCTACAATGAGCAGTTCTTC. As protein: CASALQAAYNEQFF.

The chain has TRBV5-6 and TRBJ2-2; 9 bases align to TRBD2. J lost 5 bases, V lost 4 bases, and 18 bases had no gene match. CDR1 and CDR2 (germline): SGHDT, YYEEEE. The CDR3 has 19 residues. CDR3 bases: TGTGCCAGCAGCACCCCGCCTGCGGGAGGGCGGATGGTTACCGGGGAGCTGTTTTTT. Protein sequence: CASSTPPAGGRMVTGELFF.

This chain uses TRBV5-5 with TRBJ1-2; D not certain. Germline lookup yields CDR1 SGHKS and CDR2 YYEKEE (reference sequence). The CDR3 contains 13 residues. Trimming cost V 1 base and J 3 bases, with 7 bases left between them. The chain's CDR3 is CASSLPGDYGYTF. CDR3 sequence (DNA): TGTGCCAGCAGCTTGCCCGGGGACTATGGCTACACCTTC.

The rearrangement joins TRBV18 to TRBJ1-4, with TRBD1 as a possible D gene (6 bases). V was shortened by 3 bases and J by 8 bases, with 13 bases between the two germline ends. The CDR3 spans 14 residues. Germline CDR1 is KGHSH and CDR2 is LQKENI. CDR3 DNA: TGTGCCAGCTCACCCCCTAACAGGGAGGAAAAACTGTTTTTT. This sequence encodes CASSPPNREEKLFF.

This chain links TRBV9 with TRBJ1-2; possibly TRBD1 for D (5 bases). Trimming removed 3 bases from V and 3 bases from J, with 15 bases in between. Germline lookup yields CDR1 SGDLS and CDR2 YYNGEE. The CDR3 consists of 15 residues. DNA for the CDR3: TGTGCCAGCAGCGAGCGGGCCGGGACGGACTATGGCTACACCTTC. Translating gives CASSERAGTDYGYTF. Using reference TRBV9 and TRBJ1-2 for the parts outside the CDR3, the full variable domain is DSGVTQTPKHLITATGQRVTLRCSPRSGDLSVYWYQQSLDQGLQFLIQYYNGEERAKGNILERFSAQQFPDLHSELNLSSLELGDSALYFCASSERAGTDYGYTFGSGTRLTVV.

The CDR3 bases are TGTGCCAGCAGTGTGGGGAGGGACGGTACGCAGTATTTT. It translates to CASSVGRDGTQYF. V usage is TRBV6-4 and J usage is TRBJ2-3; TRBD2 agrees at 7 bases. In germline, CDR1 is MRHNA, CDR2 SNTAGT. This CDR3 region has 13 residues. V gave up 4 bases and J gave up 8 bases; unmatched junction bases: 6.

The chain couples TRBV19 to TRBJ2-1; TRBD2 aligns across 10 bases. CDR3 length equals 15 residues. Germline V lookup: CDR1 LNHDA, CDR2 SQIVND (reference sequence). V lost 5 bases to trimming and J lost 4 bases; unmatched junction nucleotides: 5. CDR3 loop: CASSSGTSVYNEQFF. As DNA, the CDR3 is TGTGCCAGTAGTTCCGGGACTAGCGTGTACAATGAGCAGTTCTTC.

The gene calls are TRBV11-3 and TRBJ1-1; D is unclear. Germline lookup yields CDR1 SGHNT and CDR2 YENEEA. This CDR3 contains 13 residues. V was shortened by 1 base and J by 1 base, with 4 bases between the two germline ends. Here the CDR3 DNA reads TGTGCCAGCAGCTTAGTACAGAACACTGAAGCTTTCTTT. It codes for CASSLVQNTEAFF.

The chain has TRBV30 and TRBJ1-6, with D possibly being TRBD1 (5 bases). V gave up 8 bases and J gave up 4 bases, with 9 bases separating them. The V gene's germline CDR1 is GTSNPN and CDR2 SVGIG (reference sequence). CDR3 size: 12 residues. The chain's CDR3 is CAGGLYNSPLHF. CDR3 nucleotide sequence: TGTGCCGGGGGACTGTATAATTCACCCCTCCACTTT.

The rearrangement links TRBV5-6 to TRBJ1-5; D possibly corresponds to TRBD1 (5 bases). Germline V gene data show CDR1 as SGHDT and CDR2 as YYEEEE. V was pared by 0 bases and J by 7 bases, with 14 bases between. The CDR3 is made up of 15 amino acids. The CDR3 sequence is CASSLGTPSSQPQHF. In nucleotides, the CDR3 is TGTGCCAGCAGCTTGGGGACACCCTCGTCCCAGCCCCAGCATTTT.

There are a few counts of this clone. The chain links TRBV4-1 to TRBJ2-7, with 8 nucleotides matching TRBD2. CDR3 length: 16 residues. V shed 3 bases, J shed 6 bases, and the junction held 13 bases outside the gene matches. Looked up from germline, CDR1 is MGHRA and CDR2 is YSYEKL. In DNA, the CDR3 is TGCGCCAGCAGCCACGCCCGGACTAGCCCAGGGTCCGAGCAGTACTTC. Residues: CASSHARTSPGSEQYF.

The J gene is TRBJ2-5, the V gene TRBV19; D might be TRBD2 (6 bases). Trimming left V 3 bases short and J 2 bases short, with 10 bases between. CDR1 is LNHDA and CDR2 is SQIVND in the germline V gene (reference sequence). This CDR3 contains 14 residues. The CDR3 spells CASSMGGGQETQYF. CDR3 bases: TGTGCCAGTAGTATGGGTGGGGGGCAAGAGACCCAGTACTTC.

The chain is built from TRBV5-4 and TRBJ2-1; D is possibly TRBD2 (6 bases). The CDR3 consists of 12 residues. V lost 4 bases and J lost 12, with 14 bases in between. Germline values: CDR1 SGHNT, CDR2 YYREEE (reference sequence). The CDR3 sequence is CASSPMGGRQFF. The CDR3 bases are TGTGCCAGCAGCCCCATGGGGGGAAGGCAGTTCTTC.

The V and J genes are TRBV2 and TRBJ2-7; D is perhaps TRBD1 (5 bases). Trimming pared 1 base from V and 2 bases from J, leaving 9 bases between. Germline V gene data show CDR1 as SNHLY and CDR2 as FYNNEI. The CDR3 runs 14 residues. The CDR3 DNA is TGTGCCAGCAGTGAAGACAGGTGGACCTACGAGCAGTACTTC. Encoded protein: CASSEDRWTYEQYF.

The rearrangement joins TRBV27 to TRBJ2-2, with 9 bases fitting TRBD2. The CDR3 totals 16 residues. With 5 bases clipped from V and 4 bases from J, the junction kept 8 bases outside the gene matches. Germline values: CDR1 MNHEY, CDR2 SMNVEV (reference sequence). CDR3 in amino acids: CASSPSRTSATGELFF. The CDR3 DNA reads TGTGCCAGCAGTCCCTCAAGGACTAGCGCCACCGGGGAGCTGTTTTTT.